This T cell receptor beta chain was found in a study of T cells in localized non-small cell lung cancer. Overall study findings and caveats: Uninvolved adjacent lung showed the highest T cell clonality, exceeding tumor. Elevated blood T cell density was associated with longer overall survival. Analysis by sequencing included only one tumor region, so heterogeneity remains possible. Of the top 100 tumor clones, median roughly 60 were in adjacent lung, 25 to 35 among its top 100.

Concerning this clone itself: What it binds is not known. An end of the junction does not agree with germline; a read error may underlie this.

This table comes from immunoSEQ multiplex PCR, and its TCRdb copy is limited to in-frame clones, with some not included. The sample lists 59,000 or so clones; approximately 90% were seen once. CDR1 is SGHNT, CDR2 YYREEE, per germline (reference sequence). The CDR3 is 14 amino acids. The rearrangement joins TRBV5-4 to TRBJ1-2; 8 nucleotides match TRBD1. The TCR comes from a man between 35 and 75 years old with stage I lung adenocarcinoma. This material consisted of peripheral blood, taken before any cancer treatment. The CDR3 sequence: CASSAPQGAGQEVF. The CDR3 DNA is TGTGCCAGCAGCGCACCGCAGGGGGCAGGTCAGGAGGTCTTC.